A single sample is the source of the 10 T cell receptor beta chains below, sequenced in a study of siplizumab effects on memory and regulatory T cells (dated by TCRdb to 2018 to 2020). Library preparation used the immunoSEQ multiplex PCR assay. The table comes from immuneACCESS by way of TCRdb, which keeps in-frame sequences with V and J called. Part of the clones is missing from these tables; in studies checked, under half for an unresolved V gene and the rest for unknown reasons. The sample table records 50,000 or so clones; less than 90% of these occur just once. The ten largest account for 0.35% of the sample. The specimen was naive CD8+ T cells sorted from blood. The intended sense of this specimen's cell subset or site label: unstimulated naive T cells. The source is a human donor in good health.

The chain is built from TRBV7-6 and TRBJ1-2; TRBD1 agrees at 10 bases. CDR1 SGHVS and CDR2 FNYEAQ come from the germline V gene. This CDR3 comprises 14 residues. Trimming at V came to 4 bases and at J to 7 bases, leaving 6 bases not matched to a gene. This CDR3 is CASSSDRGMGGYTF. The CDR3 DNA sequence: TGTGCCAGCAGCTCGGACAGGGGGATGGGTGGCTACACCTTC.

This chain connects TRBV5-1 to TRBJ2-7; no definite D call. V was clipped by 0 bases and J by 1 base, with 5 bases between them. The germline gives CDR1 SGHRS, CDR2 YFSETQ. The CDR3 is made up of 13 amino acids. The CDR3 sequence is CASSLEGSYEQYF. In nucleotides, the CDR3 is TGCGCCAGCAGCTTGGAAGGGTCCTACGAGCAGTACTTC.

This sequence joins TRBV27 and TRBJ2-3; 7 bases are a match to TRBD2. Germline V CDR1 and CDR2: MNHEY, SMNVEV (reference sequence). The V gene end was trimmed by 6 bases and the J gene end by 5 bases; junction bases not matched to a gene: 11. This CDR3 region has 15 residues. The CDR3 region is CASRAAGAALDTQYF. As DNA, the CDR3 is TGTGCCAGCAGGGCCGCGGGAGCCGCGTTAGATACGCAGTATTTT.

The genes are TRBV4-2 and TRBJ2-1; 8 bases are shared with TRBD2. The J segment lost 4 bases and the V segment lost 3 bases, leaving 20 bases of the junction unmatched. Per germline, CDR1 LGHNA and CDR2 YNFKEQ. This CDR3 comprises 20 residues. The CDR3: CASSQAGHFPGRGIYNEQFF. CDR3 in DNA: TGTGCCAGCAGCCAGGCGGGACATTTCCCCGGGAGGGGTATATACAATGAGCAGTTCTTC.

To note about this clone: In the same sample, other DNA sequences code for this CDR3. The J gene is TRBJ2-7, the V gene TRBV6-1; D not certain. The CDR3 runs 11 residues. V dropped 3 bases and J dropped 3 bases, with 3 bases sitting between them. The germline gives CDR1 MNHNS, CDR2 SASEGT. The CDR3 reads CASSDGYEQYF. The CDR3 nucleotides read TGTGCCAGCAGTGACGGCTACGAGCAGTACTTC.

This chain links TRBV6-4 with TRBJ1-4; 7 bases are a match to TRBD1. The CDR3 is 16 residues long. J gave up 2 bases and V 5 bases, and 8 bases lay outside the gene matches. The V gene's germline CDR1 is MRHNA and CDR2 SNTAGT. This chain's CDR3 is CASSSALGQTNEKLFF. The CDR3 DNA reads as TGTGCCAGCAGTAGTGCCCTGGGACAGACTAATGAAAAACTGTTTTTT.

The V gene is TRBV19, the J gene TRBJ2-1; D perhaps matches TRBD1 (5 bases). There are 12 residues in the CDR3. The germline V and J ends were trimmed by 5 bases and 10 bases, with 12 bases remaining between them. Germline V CDR1 and CDR2: LNHDA, SQIVND (reference sequence). The CDR3 protein is CASSPQGAEQFF. For the CDR3, the DNA is TGTGCCAGTAGTCCTCAAGGGGCGGAGCAGTTCTTC. Variable domain in full (rest from reference TRBV19 and TRBJ2-1): DGGITQSPKYLFRKEGQNVTLSCEQNLNHDAMYWYRQDPGQGLRLIYYSQIVNDFQKGDIAEGYSVSREKKESFPLTVTSAQKNPTAFYLCASSPQGAEQFFGPGTRLTVL.

The genes are TRBV5-6 and TRBJ2-1, with TRBD1 identical over 9 bases. J gave up 13 bases and V 0 bases, and 5 bases lay outside the gene matches. This CDR3 has 13 amino acids. The germline V gene encodes CDR1 SGHDT and CDR2 YYEEEE. The CDR3 DNA reads TGTGCCAGCAGCTTGGCACAGGGGGCGGAACAGTTCTTC. Amino acids: CASSLAQGAEQFF.

The V and J genes are TRBV16 and TRBJ2-5, with D uncertain. CDR1 is KGHSY, CDR2 FQNENV, per germline. V dropped 6 bases and J dropped 12 bases, with 20 bases sitting between them. The CDR3 has 13 residues. The CDR3 DNA follows: TGTGCCAGCAGTCAAGATCCGCGCCCAGAGGAGTACTTC. This encodes CASSQDPRPEEYF.

CDR3 region: CASRGTIGYTEAFF. The CDR3 DNA sequence: TGTGCCAGCAGAGGGACAATAGGTTACACTGAAGCTTTCTTT. V gene TRBV5-6 combines with J gene TRBJ1-1, with D possibly matching TRBD1 (6 bases). CDR1 is SGHDT, CDR2 YYEEEE, per germline. V lost 5 bases to trimming and J lost 3 bases, with 14 bases between them. This CDR3 is built from 14 residues.